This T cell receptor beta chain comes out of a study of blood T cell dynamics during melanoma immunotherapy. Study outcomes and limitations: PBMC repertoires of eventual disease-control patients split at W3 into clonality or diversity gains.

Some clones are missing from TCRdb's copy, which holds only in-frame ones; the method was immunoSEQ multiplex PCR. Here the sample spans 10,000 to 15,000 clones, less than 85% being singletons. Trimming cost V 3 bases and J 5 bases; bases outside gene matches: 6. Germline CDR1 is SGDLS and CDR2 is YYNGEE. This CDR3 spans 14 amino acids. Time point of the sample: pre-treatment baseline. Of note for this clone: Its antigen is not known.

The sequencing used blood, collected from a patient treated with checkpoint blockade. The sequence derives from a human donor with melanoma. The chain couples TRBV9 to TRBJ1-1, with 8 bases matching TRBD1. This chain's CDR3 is CASSAQQGGTEAFF. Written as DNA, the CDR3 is TGTGCCAGCAGCGCCCAACAGGGGGGTACTGAAGCTTTCTTT.